The following is a T cell receptor beta chain sequence with its context. This clone turned up a few times. Its specific antigen is unknown. The sample holds no much larger clone one base away, and base qualities are not on file. The data derive from a study of vaccination effects on CD4 cells after COVID-19 (dated by TCRdb to 2022 to 2024). General notes on the study: In the ViraFEST assay, PBMC were stimulated with viral peptide pools, and TCR sequencing was then used to find antigen-specific CD4+ T cell clonotypes based on their expansion. Two doses of either the BNT162b2 or the mRNA-1273 mRNA SARS-CoV-2 vaccine were administered to participants. Approximately 2 million PBMC per well were cultured with approximately 10 ug/ml peptides in IMDM containing roughly 5% human AB serum, 10 IU/ml IL-2 and gentamicin. In both COVID-19 convalescent patients and infection-naive vaccine recipients, the study compared SARS-CoV-2 spike-specific CD4+ TCR repertoires from before mRNA vaccination with those from after it. Altogether, around 11 COVID-19 convalescent patients and several SARS-CoV-2-naive healthy vaccine recipients made up the full study. The Oncomine TCR Beta short-read assay on an Illumina iSeq 100 was used to sequence cultures from other donors in the study. Results and caveats for the whole study, not just this receptor: Among healthy vaccine recipients, nearly all vaccine-induced clones were SARS-CoV-2 mono-reactive, and only 1 of 255 was cross-reactive with common cold coronaviruses. Both infection-induced and vaccine-induced clones contracted markedly at late post-vaccination timepoints, which is consistent with waning T cell responses. Limitations of the study were the small number of convalescent patients and the absence of early post-infection timepoints.

The library was prepared using the immunoSEQ multiplex PCR assay. TCR beta CDR3 sequencing was performed on DNA from the cultured, isolated CD4+ T cells. As for the original processing: Non-productive TCR sequences were removed, reads were trimmed to the CDR3 region, and CDR3s of at least 7 amino acids were retained. Antigen-specific clonotypes were identified using the MANAFEST web app by comparison of expansion in peptide wells against reference cultures. To count as positive, a clone had to show expansion at FDR<0.05 compared with the reference and with all other wells, an odds ratio above 5, and a frequency above 0.1% in two replicate wells. A clonotype was defined as cross-reactive if the clonotype was significantly expanded both in SARS-CoV-2 spike wells and in at least one common cold coronavirus spike condition. Using the stringdist R package, CDR3 similarity was measured by Levenshtein distance, and unrooted trees were constructed with ape in R 3.6.1. Entries here come from immuneACCESS through TCRdb and include only in-frame sequences with V and J called. Some clones fail to appear in such tables; in the studies checked, an unresolved V gene covers under half of the shortfall, and the cause of the remainder is unknown. V, J and clone size are taken as reported in that table, and D and trimming were inferred from the DNA itself. This sample gives 70,000 to 85,000 clones in total; roughly 80% of them show up just once. The ten largest clones capture roughly 2% of the sample.

V loses 2 bases of germline sequence and J loses 4 bases, and the interval between the two ends is 13 bases. Sequences LGHDT (CDR1) and YNNKEL (CDR2) are obtained from the germline V gene (reference sequence). From cysteine to phenylalanine, the CDR3 is 15 amino acids long. This entry keeps only the CDR3 DNA: 45 bases, framed from base 1. After roughly 11 days of culture, CD4+ T cells were isolated with the EasySep CD4+ T cell isolation kit. The absence of prior SARS-CoV-2 infection in healthy vaccine recipients was confirmed by negative nucleocapsid antibodies before and after vaccination. Half of the culture medium was replaced with fresh IL-2-containing medium on days 3 and 7. Unless noted otherwise, every peptide stimulation condition was grown in triplicate wells. PBMC were separated from whole blood using Ficoll-Paque Plus gradient centrifugation and were then either cryopreserved at -140C or used fresh. The QIAamp micro DNA kit was used to extract genomic DNA from the cultured CD4+ T cells.

The rearranged chain carries TRBV3-1 (or the pseudogene TRBV3-2) and TRBJ2-3; the D gene remains uncertain. The sample here was CD4+ T cells from PBMCs cultured without peptide, taken before COVID-19 vaccination. The source is a human donor who received a COVID-19 vaccine. The CDR3 protein sequence reads: CASSQTWTSADTQYF. The DNA sequence is as follows: TGTGCCAGCAGCCAAACATGGACGAGCGCAGATACGCAGTATTTT.